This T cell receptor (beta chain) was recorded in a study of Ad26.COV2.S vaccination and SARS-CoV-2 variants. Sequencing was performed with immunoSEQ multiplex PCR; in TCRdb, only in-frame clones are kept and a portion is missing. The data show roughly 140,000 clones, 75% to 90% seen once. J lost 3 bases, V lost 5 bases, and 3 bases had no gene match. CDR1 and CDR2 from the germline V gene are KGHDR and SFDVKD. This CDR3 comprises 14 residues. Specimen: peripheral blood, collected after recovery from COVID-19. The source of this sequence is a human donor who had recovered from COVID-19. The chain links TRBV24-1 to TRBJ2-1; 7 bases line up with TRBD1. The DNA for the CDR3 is TGTGCCACCAGTGTCGGACAGGACTACAATGAGCAGTTCTTC. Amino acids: CATSVGQDYNEQFF.